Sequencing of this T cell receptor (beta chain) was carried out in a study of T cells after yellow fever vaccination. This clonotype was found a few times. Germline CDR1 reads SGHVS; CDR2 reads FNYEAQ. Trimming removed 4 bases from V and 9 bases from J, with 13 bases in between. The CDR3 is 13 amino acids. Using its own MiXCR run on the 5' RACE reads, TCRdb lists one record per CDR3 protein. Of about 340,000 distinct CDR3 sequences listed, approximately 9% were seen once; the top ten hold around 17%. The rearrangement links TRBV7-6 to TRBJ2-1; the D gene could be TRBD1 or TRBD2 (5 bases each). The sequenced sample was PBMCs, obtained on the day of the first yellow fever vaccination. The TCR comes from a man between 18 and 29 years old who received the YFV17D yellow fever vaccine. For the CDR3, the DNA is TGTGCCAGCAGCTCGGGACGGGCCCCTGAGCAGTTCTTC. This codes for CASSSGRAPEQFF.